The 28 T cell receptor beta chains presented below share a single source sample, sequenced in a study of vaccination and CD4 T cells after COVID-19. Cultured CD4+ T-cell DNA underwent Oncomine TCR Beta short-read sequencing. TCRdb called the PCR reads again in MiXCR, with one record for every CDR3 protein. The sample contains about 14,000 distinct CDR3 sequences, less than 70% of which appear only once. Sample treatment: approximately nine-day PBMC culture with coronavirus spike peptide pools or control peptides (ViraFEST assay). Their target antigens are unknown. The sequenced sample consisted of CD4+ T cells from blood, cultured in vitro. These receptor sequences come from a human donor who had recovered from COVID-19.

V and J are TRBV9 and TRBJ1-6, with D perhaps matching TRBD1 (5 bases). The CDR3 covers 14 residues. Germline V gene lookup returns CDR1 SGDLS and CDR2 YYNGEE. Deletions cut 3 bases from V and 10 bases from J, with 14 bases between. The DNA of the CDR3 is TGTGCCAGCAGCGGGCCGGCACAGGACTCACCCCTCCACTTT. Protein product: CASSGPAQDSPLHF. Using reference TRBV9 and TRBJ1-6 for the parts outside the CDR3, the full variable domain is DSGVTQTPKHLITATGQRVTLRCSPRSGDLSVYWYQQSLDQGLQFLIQYYNGEERAKGNILERFSAQQFPDLHSELNLSSLELGDSALYFCASSGPAQDSPLHFGNGTRLTVT.

The gene calls are TRBV7-4 and TRBJ1-2; possible D gene TRBD1, 6 bases. Trimming shortened V by 5 bases and J by 1 base, and 17 bases separated the two germline ends. Per germline, CDR1 SGHVT and CDR2 SQSDAQ. The CDR3 runs 16 residues. CDR3 bases: TGTGCCAGCAGCCTGGGGTGGCGGGACATTAACTATGGCTACACCTTC. Translation: CASSLGWRDINYGYTF.

The chain uses TRBV7-9 and TRBJ2-7; D not certain. CDR3 size: 12 residues. V lost 4 bases and J lost 5, with 9 bases in between. Germline loops: CDR1 SEHNR, CDR2 FQNEAQ (reference sequence). The CDR3 sequence: CASSWDLHEQYF. CDR3 sequence (DNA): TGTGCCAGCAGCTGGGATCTCCACGAGCAGTACTTC.

The CDR3 DNA reads TGCAGTGCTAGAGGCCGACTAGCGAGCTCCTACGAGCAGTACTTC. It yields the protein CSARGRLASSYEQYF. The gene calls are TRBV20-1 and TRBJ2-7; 8 nucleotides align to TRBD2. Looked up from germline, CDR1 is DFQATT and CDR2 is SNEGSKA (reference sequence). CDR3 size: 15 residues. V was clipped by 1 base and J by 0 bases; unmatched bases: 5.

The CDR3, as DNA: TGTGCCAGCAGTTACCCCCCGTACGGGGGAGGAAGCGAGCAGTACTTC. Encoded protein: CASSYPPYGGGSEQYF. V usage is TRBV6-5 and J usage is TRBJ2-7, with D tentatively TRBD2 (6 bases). The CDR3 runs to 16 residues. Trimming removed 2 bases from V and 6 bases from J, with 20 bases in between. Per the germline V gene, CDR1 is MNHEY and CDR2 is SVGAGI.

This clonotype was counted a single time. The chain joins TRBV7-3 to TRBJ1-2, with D possibly being TRBD1 (6 bases). The CDR3 runs to 13 residues. Germline V gene lookup returns CDR1 SGHTA and CDR2 FQGTGA. With 1 base removed from V and 6 bases from J, the gap between germline ends came to 9 bases. CDR3 loop: CASSLRAGDGYTF. CDR3 nucleotides: TGTGCCAGCAGCTTAAGGGCAGGGGATGGCTACACCTTC.

This clonotype was counted only a few times. J is TRBJ2-1 and V is TRBV7-9, with TRBD2 matching 7 bases. Trimming took 3 bases from V and 10 from J; bases not matched to a gene: 3. Germline V CDR1 and CDR2: SEHNR, FQNEAQ (reference sequence). The CDR3 covers 12 residues. DNA of the CDR3: TGTGCCAGCAGCTTGGTACTAGCGGAGCAGTTCTTC. Encoded protein: CASSLVLAEQFF.

The chain has TRBV6-2 or TRBV6-3 and TRBJ1-2; possibly TRBD1 for D (5 bases). Trimming removed 7 bases at V and 4 bases at J, with 16 bases between. In germline, CDR1 is MNHEY, CDR2 SVGEGT. The CDR3 loop spans 14 amino acids. The CDR3, as DNA: TGTGCCAGCACCAGCCAGAGGGGAAGCTATGGCTACACCTTC. Its protein is CASTSQRGSYGYTF.

With respect to this clonotype: At one end, the junction sequence differs from germline, possibly due to a read error. The chain links TRBV5-3 to TRBJ2-5, with D unresolved. TRBV5-3 counts as an open reading frame of uncertain function. This CDR3 spans 12 amino acids. For the CDR3, the DNA is TGTGCCAGCAGCTTCTTGGGAGAGACCCAGTACTTC. It is translated as CASSFLGETQYF.

Only a few counts were recorded for this clonotype. The genes are TRBV28 and TRBJ2-5; possibly TRBD1 for D (5 bases). From germline, CDR1 is MDHEN and CDR2 SYDVKM. The CDR3 totals 13 residues. With 6 bases removed from V and 7 bases from J, the gap between germline ends came to 15 bases. The CDR3 is CASSASIRGTQYF. In nucleotides, the CDR3 is TGTGCCAGCAGCGCCTCCATTAGGGGGACCCAGTACTTC.

The chain uses TRBV2 and TRBJ1-1; D remains ambiguous. V was cut by 3 bases and J by 0 bases, with 11 bases left in between. Germline lookup yields CDR1 SNHLY and CDR2 FYNNEI. CDR3 length: 15 residues. CDR3 DNA sequence: TGTGCCAGCAGTGACAGAAATACTATGAACACTGAAGCTTTCTTT. Translating it yields CASSDRNTMNTEAFF.

This clonotype appeared a few times. V is TRBV6-4 and J is TRBJ1-2, with unresolved D. The CDR3 has 16 amino acids. Trimming left V 6 bases short and J 7 bases short, with 24 bases between. Germline values: CDR1 MRHNA, CDR2 SNTAGT. The CDR3 nucleotides read TGTGCCAGCAGCGCCCTAAATGACCTGAAGGGAGGTGGCTACACCTTC. It yields the protein CASSALNDLKGGGYTF.

V gene TRBV20-1 combines with J gene TRBJ2-5; TRBD2 matches at 8 bases. This CDR3 spans 17 amino acids. V gave up 0 bases and J gave up 1 base; unmatched junction bases: 10. Germline CDR1 and CDR2: DFQATT and SNEGSKA (reference sequence). CDR3 coding DNA: TGCAGTGCTAGAGATGAGGGGCTAGCGGGCCGCCAAGAGACCCAGTACTTC. Translation: CSARDEGLAGRQETQYF.

The chain links TRBV18 to TRBJ2-7, with TRBD1 matching over 10 bases. The CDR3 length is 14 residues. V lost 2 bases to trimming and J lost 6 bases; unmatched junction nucleotides: 4. Germline CDR1 and CDR2: KGHSH and LQKENI. CDR3 region: CASSPETGGGEQYF. The DNA of the CDR3 is TGTGCCAGCTCACCAGAGACAGGGGGCGGCGAGCAGTACTTC.

CDR3 loop: CASSQGRQGVNSPLHF. In DNA, the CDR3 is TGCGCCAGCAGCCAAGGTCGACAGGGAGTTAATTCACCCCTCCACTTT. The chain carries TRBV4-1 and TRBJ1-6; 7 bases line up with TRBD1. This CDR3 is built from 16 residues. Germline loops: CDR1 MGHRA, CDR2 YSYEKL. V lost 1 base, J lost 6 bases, and 6 bases stayed unmatched.

This sequence joins TRBV23-1 and TRBJ1-5; D gene ambiguous. TRBV23-1 has ORF status, its function being uncertain. The CDR3 has 16 amino acids. V dropped 0 bases and J dropped 0 bases, with 9 bases sitting between them. CDR3 DNA: TGCGCCAGCAGTCAATCATGGGAGCGTAGCAATCAGCCCCAGCATTTT. Its translation: CASSQSWERSNQPQHF.

V is TRBV2 and J is TRBJ2-5; D might be TRBD1 or TRBD2, each matching 5 bases. Germline CDR1 SNHLY, CDR2 FYNNEI. The CDR3 runs 14 residues. V lost 7 bases and J 4 bases, leaving 16 bases between the germline ends. The CDR3 reads CASTATGGGETQYF. The CDR3 DNA follows: TGTGCCAGCACGGCAACAGGAGGAGGAGAGACCCAGTACTTC.

This clonotype appeared a few times. J is TRBJ2-3 and V is TRBV2; tentatively, D is TRBD1 or TRBD2 (6 bases each). CDR3 length: 13 amino acids. Germline V gene sequence: CDR1 SNHLY, CDR2 FYNNEI. V lost 7 bases, J lost 3 bases, and 11 bases lay in between. The CDR3 region is CASMRGETDTQYF. In DNA form, the CDR3 reads TGTGCCAGCATGAGGGGGGAGACAGATACGCAGTATTTT.

The chain links TRBV2 to TRBJ2-4; no firm D call. Germline V lookup: CDR1 SNHLY, CDR2 FYNNEI. Trimming cost V 7 bases and J 0 bases, with 10 bases left between them. The CDR3 length is 14 residues. For the CDR3, the DNA is TGTGCCAGCACCGGCGATCTAGCCAAAAACATTCAGTACTTC. Encoded protein: CASTGDLAKNIQYF.

This clonotype was observed once. The J gene is TRBJ1-2, the V gene TRBV28; a weak D match, TRBD1 (5 bases). Germline V lookup: CDR1 MDHEN, CDR2 SYDVKM. Trimming shortened V by 6 bases and J by 6 bases, and 20 bases separated the two germline ends. The CDR3 contains 15 residues. This CDR3 is CASRPPGPEAHGYTF. The CDR3 coding sequence is TGTGCCAGCAGGCCCCCGGGGCCGGAGGCACATGGCTACACCTTC.

The chain employs TRBV7-8 and TRBJ1-6; no definite D call. V lost 3 bases, J lost 13 bases, and 10 bases lay in between. In germline, CDR1 is SGHVS, CDR2 FQNEAQ. The CDR3 is 12 amino acids. CDR3 amino acids: CASSFLFHPLHF. The CDR3 region has the DNA TGTGCCAGCAGCTTTCTATTTCACCCCCTCCACTTT.

The J gene is TRBJ2-3, the V gene TRBV18; D gene uncertain. Trimming took 1 base from V and 0 from J, leaving 5 bases between them. The CDR3 is made up of 14 amino acids. Germline V gives CDR1 KGHSH, CDR2 LQKENI. CDR3 in amino acids: CASSPRASTDTQYF. CDR3 nucleotides: TGTGCCAGCTCACCACGGGCTAGCACAGATACGCAGTATTTT. Full variable domain (rest looked up from reference TRBV18 and TRBJ2-3): NAGVMQNPRHLVRRRGQEARLRCSPMKGHSHVYWYRQLPEEGLKFMVYLQKENIIDESGMPKERFSAEFPKEGPSILRIQQVVRGDSAAYFCASSPRASTDTQYFGPGTRLTVL.

V gene TRBV12-3 or TRBV12-4 combines with J gene TRBJ1-1; TRBD1 matches 7 bases. The CDR3 totals 14 residues. The trim removed 5 bases at V and 1 base at J, leaving 4 bases unmatched. The CDR3 reads CASSPRQGNTEAFF. CDR3 DNA: TGTGCCAGCAGTCCTCGACAGGGGAACACTGAAGCTTTCTTT.

This clonotype was picked up a small number of times. The rearrangement links TRBV2 to TRBJ2-7, with D tentatively TRBD2 (6 bases). Trimming cost V 2 bases and J 3 bases, with 8 bases left between them. The germline CDR1 and CDR2 sequences are SNHLY and FYNNEI. This CDR3 is 13 amino acids long. This CDR3 reads CASSEYGGYEQYF. The CDR3 nucleotides are TGTGCCAGCAGTGAATACGGGGGCTACGAGCAGTACTTC.

The CDR3 here is CASSWSRDTNTEAFF. The CDR3 coding sequence is TGTGCCAGCAGCTGGTCCCGGGACACGAACACTGAAGCTTTCTTT. V and J are TRBV7-9 and TRBJ1-1; D possibly corresponds to TRBD1 (6 bases). Trimming cost V 4 bases and J 1 base, with 13 bases left between them. Germline CDR1 is SEHNR and CDR2 is FQNEAQ (reference sequence). CDR3 length: 15 residues.

The genes are TRBV29-1 and TRBJ2-1; 10 nucleotides align to TRBD1. V gave up 7 bases and J gave up 3 bases; unmatched junction bases: 3. This CDR3 is 13 amino acids long. CDR1 SQVTM and CDR2 ANQGSEA come from the germline V gene. CDR3 amino acids: CSAGTGDYNEQFF. The CDR3, as DNA: TGCAGCGCCGGGACAGGGGACTACAATGAGCAGTTCTTC.

This clonotype was recorded once. V gene TRBV20-1 combines with J gene TRBJ2-5, with D perhaps TRBD2 (6 bases). Germline lookup yields CDR1 DFQATT and CDR2 SNEGSKA (reference sequence). The CDR3 has 15 amino acids. Trimming shortened V by 4 bases and J by 4 bases, and 19 bases separated the two germline ends. In DNA form, the CDR3 reads TGCAGTGCTACCCCCCTGTCAGGAGGGAGAGAGACCCAGTACTTC. Its protein product is CSATPLSGGRETQYF.

The rearrangement uses TRBV2 and TRBJ1-5; D may be TRBD1 (6 bases). Per the germline V gene, CDR1 is SNHLY and CDR2 is FYNNEI. V was cut by 6 bases and J by 0 bases, with 18 bases left in between. The CDR3 length is 17 residues. The CDR3 DNA reads TGTGCCAGCAGCTCCGGGACACAATACTATAGCAATCAGCCCCAGCATTTT. This encodes CASSSGTQYYSNQPQHF.